The clone carrying this TCR beta chain was observed once. A much larger clone differs by one base, so this may be a read error. CDR3 length: 15 amino acids. Per the germline V gene, CDR1 is LGHNA and CDR2 is YNFKEQ. V dropped 5 bases and J dropped 0; count of bases not matched to a gene: 4. In the authors' methods: The assay estimated nucleated cells by amplifying reference gene primers. Repertoires were generated with immunoSEQ multiplex PCR, while TCRdb's copy carries only in-frame clones and drops some. The D gene and trimming were derived from the DNA, and the V and J assignments and clone size from that table. In the table there are about 380,000 clones, 85% of which are singletons. This record belongs to a study of blood T cell repertoires in COVID-19. Study background: COVID-19 samples collected from the United States, Italy and Spain covered acute and convalescent phases.

Sequenced: peripheral blood. The chain employs TRBV4-2 and TRBJ1-3, with TRBD1 matching over 7 bases. The receptor was derived from a woman under 30 with acute or convalescent COVID-19. The CDR3 coding sequence is TGTGCCAGCAGCGCCCGGGACAGCTCTGGAAACACCATATATTTT. Encoded protein: CASSARDSSGNTIYF.